This TCR beta chain was found in a study of technical replicates of blood from four donors. The germline gives CDR1 LNHNV, CDR2 YYDKDF (reference sequence). Unmatched junction bases numbered 14, after V lost 9 bases and J lost 7 bases. The CDR3 is 17 amino acids. Generated by immunoSEQ multiplex PCR, the TCRdb table keeps only in-frame clones and is missing some. The sample holds under 70,000 clones, approximately 93% seen once. The rearrangement joins TRBV15 to TRBJ2-1; 14 nucleotides line up with TRBD2. The specimen was PBMCs. The TCR sequence derives from a human donor in good health. Some clones in this sample may be carry-over from other donors' samples. The CDR3 sequence: CATTSGGAISVLNEQFF. The CDR3 DNA sequence: TGTGCCACGACTAGCGGGGGGGCGATAAGTGTTTTGAATGAGCAGTTCTTC.